The sequence of this T cell receptor beta chain was determined in a study of T-cell memory formation after mild COVID-19. TCRdb re-called the 5' RACE reads through MiXCR, storing one row per CDR3 protein. The table lists 150,000 to 200,000 distinct CDR3 sequences, 16% of them singletons. This clonotype was picked up a small number of times. The CDR3 loop spans 14 amino acids. The V gene's germline CDR1 is SGHTA and CDR2 FQGNSA. The ends were cut back, 5 bases at V and 5 bases at J, with 15 bases in the middle. This receptor was taken from an adult woman who had mild COVID-19 (a few samples of this study predate the infection). Cell type and time point are not known. Material: PBMCs or a T cell subset sorted from them (not recorded which). V is TRBV7-2 and J is TRBJ2-5, with a weak D call TRBD1 (5 bases). CDR3 nucleotide sequence: TGTGCCAGCAGCCGAGATAGGGGAAAGGAGACCCAGTACTTC. It encodes CASSRDRGKETQYF.